Included here is one T cell receptor (beta chain) sequence, with context. The germline V gene has CDR1 MNHEY and CDR2 SVGAGI. The ends lost 5 bases at V and 6 bases at J; junction bases unmatched: 8. The CDR3 consists of 15 residues. The data were taken from a study of blood T cell repertoires in COVID-19. Clones were read by immunoSEQ multiplex PCR, and TCRdb kept only the in-frame ones, dropping some. This table has approximately 480,000 clones, approximately 92% appearing once. The chain carries TRBV6-5 and TRBJ2-2; TRBD2 matches 8 bases. The sample was peripheral blood. This sequence originates from a man younger than 35 with COVID-19, enrolled during active disease. CDR3 loop: CASSRGLAPPGELFF. For the CDR3, the DNA is TGTGCCAGCAGTCGCGGACTAGCCCCCCCCGGGGAGCTGTTTTTT.